A selection of T cell receptor beta chains follows, all from one sample in a study of beta chain features in type 1 diabetes. Profiling relied on immunoSEQ multiplex PCR, and the TCRdb table lists in-frame clones only, not all of them. Altogether 250,000 to 300,000 clones are present, approximately 25% being singletons, with the ten largest covering roughly 0.011%. Sequences were obtained from naive CD4+ T cells from blood. The receptor source for this set is a woman in her 30s with type 1 diabetes. The CDR3 runs from the conserved cysteine through the conserved F or W. Fields, in order: clone size, V gene, J gene, D gene, CDR3 protein, CDR3 DNA. The D gene is left open where the match is weak. Clone size is not always given. Where it is, it says once, few, many or a class for expanded clones.

>few|TRBV19|TRBJ2-5|-
CASTPGRPQETQYF
TGTGCCAGTACCCCGGGAAGACCCCAAGAGACCCAGTACTTC
>-|TRBV7-9|TRBJ1-3|-
CASSSAGSWEYWSGNTIYF
TGTGCCAGCAGCTCTGCGGGGAGTTGGGAGTATTGGTCTGGAAACACCATATATTTT
>-|TRBV5-1|TRBJ2-1|-
CASRGEAYNEQFF
TGCGCCAGCAGGGGGGAGGCCTACAATGAGCAGTTCTTC
>-|TRBV9|TRBJ2-1|-
CASSAEGDSYNEQFF
TGTGCCAGCAGCGCCGAAGGGGACTCCTACAATGAGCAGTTCTTC
>few|TRBV15|TRBJ2-7|-
CATSREGQLKQYF
TGTGCCACCAGCAGGGAGGGACAGCTCAAGCAGTACTTC
>few|TRBV7-9|TRBJ2-1|TRBD2
CASSSATSGIYNEQFF
TGTGCCAGCAGCTCCGCGACTAGCGGGATATACAATGAGCAGTTCTTC
>few|TRBV30|TRBJ2-7|-
CAWSVGGAAYEQYF
TGTGCCTGGAGTGTGGGGGGGGCTGCCTACGAGCAGTACTTC
>few|TRBV28|TRBJ2-7|TRBD2
CASSTSGSYEQYF
TGTGCCAGCAGTACAAGCGGGAGCTACGAGCAGTACTTC
>few|TRBV7-2|TRBJ2-3|-
CASSFPAGAPDTQYF
TGTGCCAGCAGCTTTCCTGCTGGGGCCCCAGATACGCAGTATTTT
>-|TRBV7-9|TRBJ2-7|TRBD2
CASRPTSGRVSYEQYF
TGTGCCAGCAGGCCTACTAGCGGGAGGGTCTCCTACGAGCAGTACTTC
>few|TRBV30|TRBJ1-5|TRBD1
CAWSDGTGGNQPQHF
TGTGCCTGGAGCGATGGGACAGGGGGCAATCAGCCCCAGCATTTT
>few|TRBV25-1|TRBJ2-5|TRBD2
CASSESSGRQTQYF
TGTGCCAGCAGTGAATCTAGCGGGAGACAGACCCAGTACTTC
>-|TRBV9|TRBJ2-2|-
CAGSEGWSGNTGELFF
TGTGCCGGCTCCGAAGGATGGAGCGGTAACACCGGGGAGCTGTTTTTT
>-|TRBV5-1|TRBJ2-4|-
CASTADTGDIQYF
TGCGCCAGCACCGCCGACACGGGAGACATTCAGTACTTC
>-|TRBV4-1|TRBJ2-3|TRBD2
CASSQPSGRAADTQYF
TGCGCCAGCAGCCAACCTAGCGGGAGGGCAGCAGATACGCAGTATTTT
>few|TRBV10-3|TRBJ2-1|-
CAIGQLYNEQFF
TGTGCCATCGGACAGCTCTACAATGAGCAGTTCTTC
>-|TRBV29-1|TRBJ1-1|TRBD1
CSARQGIMNTEAFF
TGCAGCGCAAGACAGGGTATCATGAACACTGAAGCTTTCTTT
>few|TRBV5-1|TRBJ1-1|TRBD1
CASSQLAGQGYTEAFF
TGCGCCAGCAGCCAATTGGCCGGACAGGGGTACACTGAAGCTTTCTTT
>-|TRBV7-2|TRBJ1-3|-
CASSLDSGQSGNTIYF
TGTGCCAGCAGCTTAGATAGTGGGCAATCTGGAAACACCATATATTTT
>-|TRBV7-3|TRBJ2-1|TRBD2
CASSLSGTYNEQFF
TGTGCCAGCAGCCTTAGCGGGACATACAATGAGCAGTTCTTC
>few|TRBV23-1|TRBJ2-1|TRBD2
CASSQSFSGRACNEQFF
TGCGCCAGCAGTCAGTCCTTTAGCGGGAGGGCCTGCAATGAGCAGTTCTTC
>-|TRBV14|TRBJ1-2|TRBD1
CASSQGTDYGYTF
TGTGCCAGCAGCCAGGGGACAGACTATGGCTACACCTTC
>few|TRBV15|TRBJ2-4|TRBD1
CATSWTGGVKNIQYF
TGTGCCACCAGTTGGACAGGGGGGGTCAAAAACATTCAGTACTTC
>-|TRBV29-1|TRBJ1-1|-
CSVGGTFEAFF
TGCAGCGTTGGTGGGACTTTTGAAGCTTTCTTT
>-|TRBV5-1|TRBJ2-3|-
CASSLAFGQSTDTQYF
TGCGCCAGCAGCTTGGCCTTTGGACAGAGCACAGATACGCAGTATTTT
>-|TRBV15|TRBJ1-1|-
CATSRQRLSVDTEAFF
TGTGCCACCAGCAGACAAAGACTGAGCGTCGACACTGAAGCTTTCTTT
>-|TRBV28|TRBJ1-1|TRBD1
CASGTIGQGWVAFF
TGTGCCAGCGGGACTATCGGACAGGGATGGGTAGCTTTCTTT
>-|TRBV11-2|TRBJ2-7|-
CASSFGFHEQYF
TGTGCCAGCAGCTTCGGGTTCCACGAGCAGTACTTC
>-|TRBV18|TRBJ1-1|TRBD1
CASSPDRGRNTEAFF
TGTGCCAGCTCACCGGACAGGGGACGGAACACTGAAGCTTTCTTT
>few|TRBV23-1|TRBJ2-3|-
CASSLPVTDTQYF
TGCGCCAGCAGTCTACCGGTCACAGATACGCAGTATTTT
>-|TRBV29-1|TRBJ1-2|TRBD1
CSVEVTGGNYGYTF
TGCAGCGTTGAGGTAACAGGGGGCAACTATGGCTACACCTTC
>-|TRBV23-1|TRBJ2-7|TRBD2
CASRPPGLATPYEQYF
TGCGCCAGCAGACCGCCGGGACTAGCGACGCCCTACGAGCAGTACTTC
>few|TRBV2|TRBJ1-1|-
CASSVIQAPEAFF
TGTGCCAGCAGTGTCATACAGGCCCCTGAAGCTTTCTTT
>few|TRBV19|TRBJ2-2|TRBD2
CASRRGNGELFF
TGTGCCAGTAGGCGGGGGAACGGGGAGCTGTTTTTT
>-|TRBV4-1|TRBJ2-5|-
CASSTFVYVTGQETQYF
TGCGCCAGCAGCACGTTCGTATACGTGACAGGCCAAGAGACCCAGTACTTC
>few|TRBV7-9|TRBJ1-4|-
CATLGVNEKLFF
TGTGCCACGTTAGGGGTAAATGAAAAACTGTTTTTT
>few|TRBV18|TRBJ2-1|-
CASSPVAGGKGEQFF
TGTGCCAGCTCACCGGTGGCGGGTGGTAAGGGTGAGCAGTTCTTC
>-|TRBV30|TRBJ1-2|-
CAWRPQLGLEGYTF
TGTGCCTGGAGGCCCCAATTGGGGCTGGAAGGCTACACCTTC
>few|TRBV6-6|TRBJ2-7|TRBD2
CASAAAGARSYEQYF
TGTGCCAGCGCTGCGGCGGGAGCGCGCTCCTACGAGCAGTACTTC
>-|TRBV7-6|TRBJ1-5|TRBD1
CASSGQGDQPQHF
TGTGCCAGCAGCGGACAGGGCGATCAGCCCCAGCATTTT
>few|TRBV2|TRBJ1-1|TRBD1
CASSEGTGDIEAFF
TGTGCCAGCAGTGAAGGGACAGGGGACATTGAAGCTTTCTTT